This T cell receptor beta chain was captured by sequencing in a study of blood T cells in healthy people across ages. Whole-study results and caveats: Both higher diversity and more naive CD4+ cells marked long-lived donors when set against aged donors.

As to this clonotype: Its target is not known.

Alongside a J-beta primer mix, a sample-barcoded 5' primer served in a second PCR lasting about 7 to 12 cycles. MiXCR, run by TCRdb on the 5' RACE reads, gives a single entry per CDR3 protein. The profile shows over 500,000 distinct CDR3 sequences, about a quarter of them singletons. These data are also associated with another study on T cells of mothers and their children. That source notes: Material was donated by three healthy Caucasian mothers and their six children.

Sequenced: blood. The sequence came from a boy younger than 10 in good health.

This chain's CDR3 is CATSGTGGDEQFF. CDR3 bases: TGTGCCACCTCCGGGACAGGGGGCGATGAGCAGTTCTTC. This chain joins TRBV24-1 and TRBJ2-5; the match to TRBD1 covers 12 bases. The end of the DNA aligns better with TRBJ2-1, so the J call may be wrong. The CDR3 is 13 residues long. Germline assignment: CDR1 KGHDR and CDR2 SFDVKD.